This TCR beta chain was observed in a study of patients and donors after allogeneic stem cell transplantation. TCRdb reprocessed the RT-PCR reads via MiXCR and lists one record per CDR3 protein. The profile shows 160,000 or so distinct CDR3 sequences, 24% of them singletons. There are a few counts of this clonotype. The CDR3 consists of 14 residues. The V and J ends lost 6 bases and 12 bases, in that order; junction bases with no gene match: 7. From germline, CDR1 is MNHEY and CDR2 SVGAGI. The sequence was collected from a human donor who was either an allogeneic HSCT recipient or a stem cell or donor lymphocyte infusion donor (not recorded which). It is not recorded whose cells these are; they may come from a transplant donor. The chain recombines TRBV6-5 with TRBJ2-1, with 14 bases matching TRBD2. The sample comprised blood, either unsorted or a sorted T cell fraction (not recorded which). The CDR3 reads CASRPGLAGGSQFF. DNA for the CDR3: TGTGCCAGCAGACCAGGACTAGCGGGGGGATCGCAGTTCTTC.